This record looks at one T cell receptor beta chain sequence and its context. Looked up from germline, CDR1 is SGHRS and CDR2 is YFSETQ. The CDR3 extends over 13 amino acids. V was cut by 3 bases and J by 12 bases, with 16 bases left in between. Samples held 1-10 million cryopreserved PBMC, and DNA extraction followed. The sample originates from a study of long-term antiretroviral therapy in people with HIV. Across the whole study: Collection dates of the earliest samples fall about a decade before the 2015 immediate-ART recommendation.

Sequencing relied on immunoSEQ assay v3.0, run at survey level. Each sample had sequencing targeting about 35,000-50,000 T-cell genomes. Measured with immunoSEQ multiplex PCR; TCRdb has only the in-frame clones, and not every one. The sample records some 21,000 clones, roughly 91% being singletons. This specimen consisted of unsorted PBMCs, obtained 0.2 years before starting antiretroviral therapy. The clonotype comes from a man between 18 and 35 years old with HIV. The V call is TRBV5-1, the J call TRBJ2-1; D may be TRBD2 (5 bases). The CDR3 protein is CASSSPPGKGQFF. CDR3 coding DNA: TGCGCCAGCAGCTCCCCCCCGGGGAAAGGGCAGTTCTTC.